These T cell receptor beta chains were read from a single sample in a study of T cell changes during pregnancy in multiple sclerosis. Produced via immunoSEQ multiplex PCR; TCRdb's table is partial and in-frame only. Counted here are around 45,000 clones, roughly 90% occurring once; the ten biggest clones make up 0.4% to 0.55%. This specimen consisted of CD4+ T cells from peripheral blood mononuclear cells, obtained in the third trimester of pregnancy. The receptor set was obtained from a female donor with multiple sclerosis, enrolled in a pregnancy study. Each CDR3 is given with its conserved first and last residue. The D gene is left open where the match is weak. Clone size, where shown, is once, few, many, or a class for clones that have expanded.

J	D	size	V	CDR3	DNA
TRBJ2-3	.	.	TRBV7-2	CASSYSPPGLITDTQYF	TGTGCCAGCAGCTATAGCCCCCCGGGACTTATAACAGATACGCAGTATTTT
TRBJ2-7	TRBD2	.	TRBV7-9	CASSRLAGGYEQYF	TGTGCCAGCAGCAGACTAGCGGGAGGGTACGAGCAGTACTTC
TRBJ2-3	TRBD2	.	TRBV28	CASRGREGTDTQYF	TGTGCCAGCAGGGGGCGGGAGGGCACAGATACGCAGTATTTT
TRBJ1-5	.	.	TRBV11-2	CASSLGQGGNQPQHF	TGTGCCAGCAGCTTAGGCCAGGGCGGCAATCAGCCCCAGCATTTT
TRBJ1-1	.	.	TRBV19	CASSPQGYTEAFF	TGTGCCAGTAGTCCCCAGGGGTACACTGAAGCTTTCTTT
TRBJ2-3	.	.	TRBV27	CASSGLTRTDTQYF	TGTGCCAGCAGTGGCCTGACAAGAACAGATACGCAGTATTTT
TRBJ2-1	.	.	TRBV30	CAWRDLGSYNEQFF	TGTGCCTGGAGGGACTTAGGCTCCTACAATGAGCAGTTCTTC
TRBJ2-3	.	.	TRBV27	CASSLYPGGTDTQYF	TGTGCCAGCAGTTTATATCCTGGAGGCACAGATACGCAGTATTTT
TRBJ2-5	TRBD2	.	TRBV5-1	CASSSGLAGAETQYF	TGCGCCAGCAGCTCGGGACTAGCGGGCGCCGAGACCCAGTACTTC
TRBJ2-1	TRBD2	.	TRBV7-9	CASSRGLAGEREQFF	TGTGCCAGCAGCCGCGGGCTAGCGGGGGAGAGGGAGCAGTTCTTC
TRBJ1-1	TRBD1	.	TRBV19	CASSIGQGTEAFF	TGTGCCAGTAGTATAGGACAGGGGACTGAAGCTTTCTTT
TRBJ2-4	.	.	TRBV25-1	CATASFGKNIQYF	TGTGCCACAGCTAGCTTTGGCAAAAACATTCAGTACTTC
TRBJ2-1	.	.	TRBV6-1	CASTASPYNEQFF	TGTGCCAGCACTGCGAGTCCCTACAATGAGCAGTTCTTC
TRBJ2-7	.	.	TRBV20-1	CSARDSYEQYF	TGCAGTGCTAGGGACAGTTACGAGCAGTACTTC
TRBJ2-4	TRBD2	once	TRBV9	CASSPRGDLAKNIQYF	TGTGCCAGCAGCCCACGGGGGGACCTAGCCAAAAACATTCAGTACTTC
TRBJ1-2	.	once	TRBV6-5	CASTSGGGYGYTF	TGTGCCAGCACTTCGGGAGGGGGCTATGGCTACACCTTC
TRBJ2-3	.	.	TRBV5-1	CASSPKVVSGITSTDTQYF	TGCGCCAGCAGCCCCAAAGTCGTTAGCGGAATAACTAGCACAGATACGCAGTATTTT
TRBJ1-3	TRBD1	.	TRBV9	CASSVEIGVGQGENTIYF	TGTGCCAGCAGCGTAGAGATCGGAGTCGGACAGGGCGAAAACACCATATATTTT
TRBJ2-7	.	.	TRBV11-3	CASSSRELGRYEQYF	TGTGCCAGCAGCTCACGGGAGTTAGGTCGCTACGAGCAGTACTTC
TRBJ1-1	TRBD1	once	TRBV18	CASSPELSGTGRKYSEAFF	TGTGCCAGCTCACCGGAACTTTCCGGGACAGGCAGGAAATATTCTGAAGCTTTCTTT
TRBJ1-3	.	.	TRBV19	CASSGVGQGYTIYF	TGTGCCAGTAGCGGAGTAGGACAAGGGTACACCATATATTTT
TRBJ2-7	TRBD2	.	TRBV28	CASSLGREGEQYF	TGTGCCAGCAGTTTGGGCAGGGAGGGCGAGCAGTACTTC
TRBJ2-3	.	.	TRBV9	CASSVDATSTDTQYF	TGTGCCAGCAGCGTAGACGCTACTAGCACAGATACGCAGTATTTT
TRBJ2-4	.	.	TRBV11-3	CASSSRWGRNIQYF	TGTGCCAGCAGCTCCCGGTGGGGCCGGAACATTCAGTACTTC
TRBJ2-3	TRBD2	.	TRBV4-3	CASSQTPSGRADTQYF	TGCGCCAGCAGCCAAACACCCAGCGGGAGAGCAGATACGCAGTATTTT
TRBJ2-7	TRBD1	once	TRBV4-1	CASSQLGTGGDDYEQYF	TGCGCCAGCAGCCAACTTGGGACAGGGGGTGATGACTACGAGCAGTACTTC